The T cell receptor (beta chain) under discussion was sequenced for a study of blood T cell repertoires in COVID-19. Looking at the study overall: The cDNA or gDNA used as material had been derived from T cells, B-cell-depleted T cells, or PBMCs.

The CDR3 spans 15 residues. The germline CDR1 and CDR2 sequences are LGHNA and YSLEER. The V and J ends lost 1 base and 7 bases, in that order; junction bases with no gene match: 8. This clone is a singleton in its sample. In the original workflow: Reference gene primer amplification yielded estimated nucleated cell counts. Sequencing was performed with immunoSEQ multiplex PCR; in TCRdb, only in-frame clones are kept and a portion is missing. The V and J calls and clone size were taken over from that table, and D and trimming were inferred from the DNA. The sample lists 230,000 or so clones, 75% to 90% occurring once.

The chain combines TRBV4-3 with TRBJ2-7; 9 positions agree with TRBD2. Source material: peripheral blood. The source is a woman aged 40 to 50 who had recovered from COVID-19. The CDR3 DNA sequence: TGCGCCAGCAGCCAAGGTCGCGGGAGGGCCGGAGAGCAGTACGTC. Its translation is CASSQGRGRAGEQYV.